This TCR beta chain emerged from a study of blood T cell repertoires in COVID-19. Study details: COVID-19 samples, acute and convalescent, were from the United States, Italy and Spain.

Method: immunoSEQ multiplex PCR; TCRdb's copy keeps in-frame clones and lacks some. Altogether under 200,000 clones are present, 88% being singletons, with the ten largest covering around 7%. This TCR came from a woman aged 45-59 years who had recovered from COVID-19. Sequencing was carried out using PBMCs or T cells enriched from blood (not recorded which).

In DNA form, the CDR3 reads TGTGCCAGCAGTTACTCGACGGACCCAGGGGTCGACTCTGGGGCCAACGTCCTGACTTTC. As protein: CASSYSTDPGVDSGANVLTF. The J gene is TRBJ2-6, the V gene TRBV6-2 or TRBV6-3; TRBD1 might be the D (6 bases). Trimming took 0 bases from V and 0 from J, leaving 18 bases between them. The CDR3 runs 20 residues. Germline CDR1 reads MNHEY; CDR2 reads SVGEGT.